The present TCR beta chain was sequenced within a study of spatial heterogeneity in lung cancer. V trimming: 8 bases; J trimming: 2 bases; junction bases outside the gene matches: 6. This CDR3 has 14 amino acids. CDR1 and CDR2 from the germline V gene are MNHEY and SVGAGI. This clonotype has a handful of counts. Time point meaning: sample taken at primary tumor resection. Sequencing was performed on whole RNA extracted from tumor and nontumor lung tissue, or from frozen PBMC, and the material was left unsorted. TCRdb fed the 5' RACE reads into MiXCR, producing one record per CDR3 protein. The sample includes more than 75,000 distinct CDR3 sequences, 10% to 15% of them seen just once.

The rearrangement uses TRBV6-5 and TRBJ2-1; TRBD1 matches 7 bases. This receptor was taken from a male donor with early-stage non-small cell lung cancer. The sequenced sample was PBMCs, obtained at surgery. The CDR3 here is CASCQGVTYNEQFF. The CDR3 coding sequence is TGTGCCAGCTGTCAGGGGGTAACCTACAATGAGCAGTTCTTC.